Listed below are T cell receptor beta chains from one sample, sequenced in a study of blood T cell repertoires in COVID-19. This table comes from immunoSEQ multiplex PCR, and its TCRdb copy is limited to in-frame clones, with some not included. The sample shows some 100,000 clones, 70% to 85% of them seen only once. The specimen was peripheral blood. These receptors all stem from a man in his fifties or sixties with acute or convalescent COVID-19. CDR3s include the opening cysteine and the closing phenylalanine or tryptophan. A D gene is named only where the DNA matches it firmly.

>TRBJ2-3|-|TRBV18
CASSPRSDTQYF
TGTGCCAGCTCACCCAGGTCCGATACGCAGTATTTT
>TRBJ1-5|-|TRBV6-6
CASSHPRGFWGISNQPQHF
TGTGCCAGCAGTCACCCGCGGGGGTTTTGGGGGATAAGCAATCAGCCCCAGCATTTT
>TRBJ1-2|-|TRBV28
CASSPIDSNYGYTF
TGTGCCAGCAGCCCTATCGACAGTAACTATGGCTACACCTTC
>TRBJ2-1|TRBD2|TRBV28
CASCEIAGNEQFF
TGTGCCAGCTGCGAGATAGCGGGGAATGAGCAGTTCTTC
>TRBJ1-5|TRBD1|TRBV30
CAWSPGPGQGRHF
TGTGCCTGGAGTCCCGGCCCCGGACAGGGGAGGCATTTT
>TRBJ2-7|TRBD2|TRBV6-5
CATRQAGASVYEQYF
TGTGCCACCCGACAAGCGGGAGCCTCAGTCTACGAGCAGTACTTC
>TRBJ1-2|-|TRBV5-6
CASSPQGIANYGYTF
TGTGCCAGCAGCCCACAGGGAATAGCTAACTATGGCTACACCTTC
>TRBJ1-1|-|TRBV5-5
CASSPMQGHDTEAFF
TGTGCCAGCAGCCCGATGCAGGGGCATGACACTGAAGCTTTCTTT
>TRBJ2-6|-|TRBV19
CASSIRVRATGANVLTF
TGTGCCAGTAGTATACGGGTCAGAGCGACTGGGGCCAACGTCCTGACTTTC
>TRBJ1-1|TRBD1|TRBV7-9
CASSLVIGRGRLKAFF
TGTGCCAGCAGCTTAGTTATTGGTAGGGGGCGTTTGAAGGCTTTCTTT
>TRBJ1-3|-|TRBV19
CASSMDNSGNTIYF
TGTGCCAGTAGTATGGACAACTCTGGAAACACCATATATTTT
>TRBJ1-6|-|TRBV14
CASSQGRSSYNSPLHF
TGTGCCAGCAGCCAAGGAAGGAGCTCCTATAATTCACCCCTCCACTTT
>TRBJ2-2|TRBD1|TRBV2
CASSAGAGGARDTGELFF
TGTGCCAGCAGTGCAGGGGCAGGGGGCGCGAGGGACACCGGGGAGCTGTTTTTT